The 16 T cell receptor beta chains below come from one sample, sequenced in a study of blood T cell repertoires in COVID-19. The method was immunoSEQ multiplex PCR; TCRdb's version includes in-frame clones alone and lacks a portion of them. Among tens of thousands of clones listed, about 85% were seen once. Sample: peripheral blood. The receptors shown here come from an older man with acute or convalescent COVID-19.

The gene calls are TRBV9 and TRBJ1-6, with D unresolved. The CDR3 is made up of 17 amino acids. Germline V lookup: CDR1 SGDLS, CDR2 YYNGEE. The V end lost 0 bases, the J end lost 0 bases, and 10 bases lay between the germline ends. CDR3 region: CASSVEQLSSYNSPLHF. For the CDR3, the DNA is TGTGCCAGCAGCGTAGAACAGCTGAGCTCCTATAATTCACCCCTCCACTTT.

The gene calls are TRBV6-5 and TRBJ2-5, with 9 nucleotides matching TRBD1. V was clipped by 6 bases and J by 4 bases; unmatched bases: 9. The CDR3 sequence is 15 residues long. CDR1 and CDR2 (germline): MNHEY, SVGAGI. The CDR3 bases are TGTGCCAGCAGAACCGGGACAGGGCTTGGAGAGACCCAGTACTTC. This translates into CASRTGTGLGETQYF.

The V and J genes are TRBV6-5 and TRBJ1-5; D may be TRBD1 (6 bases). With 6 bases removed from V and 10 bases from J, the gap between germline ends came to 16 bases. CDR1 is MNHEY, CDR2 SVGAGI, per germline. The length of the CDR3 is 13 residues. In nucleotides, the CDR3 is TGTGCCAGCAGATACAGGGATGGGGCTCCCCAGCATTTT. This sequence encodes CASRYRDGAPQHF.

CDR3 residues: CASSQYRGSRQETQYF. In nucleotides, the CDR3 is TGTGCCAGCAGTCAGTACAGGGGGAGTCGACAAGAGACCCAGTACTTC. The chain has TRBV27 and TRBJ2-5; 8 bases fit TRBD1. CDR3 length: 16 residues. Germline lookup yields CDR1 MNHEY and CDR2 SMNVEV (reference sequence). V shed 5 bases and J 2 bases; nucleotides not matched to a gene: 10.

This rearrangement joins TRBV30 to TRBJ2-2; D gene uncertain. This CDR3 comprises 15 residues. Germline V gene lookup returns CDR1 GTSNPN and CDR2 SVGIG (reference sequence). V gave up 0 bases and J gave up 6 bases, with 14 bases separating them. The CDR3 is CAWSVPQTRAGELFF. CDR3 nucleotides: TGTGCCTGGAGTGTACCCCAGACCCGGGCCGGGGAGCTGTTTTTT.

This chain joins TRBV7-2 and TRBJ2-7; 7 bases agree with TRBD2. This CDR3 region has 17 residues. V lost 5 bases and J lost 0; bases outside the gene matches: 13. Germline CDR1 reads SGHTA; CDR2 reads FQGNSA. CDR3 amino acids: CASSPSRGSPSSYEQYF. The DNA of the CDR3 is TGTGCCAGCAGCCCCTCCCGCGGGAGTCCCAGCTCCTACGAGCAGTACTTC. Based on the CDR3 plus reference TRBV7-2 and TRBJ2-7, the full variable domain is GAGVSQSPSNKVTEKGKDVELRCDPISGHTALYWYRQSLGQGLEFLIYFQGNSAPDKSGLPSDRFSAERTGGSVSTLTIQRTQQEDSAVYLCASSPSRGSPSSYEQYFGPGTRLTVT.

The chain employs TRBV19 and TRBJ1-5; tentative D call: TRBD1 (5 bases). Trimming took 3 bases from V and 4 from J, leaving 16 bases between them. From germline, CDR1 is LNHDA and CDR2 SQIVND (reference sequence). This CDR3 is built from 16 residues. The CDR3: CASSIPRGAGNQPQHF. The CDR3 DNA sequence: TGTGCCAGTAGTATCCCCCGCGGGGCGGGAAATCAGCCCCAGCATTTT.

The chain combines TRBV7-9 with TRBJ1-4, with TRBD1 matching 8 bases. Germline V gene sequence: CDR1 SEHNR, CDR2 FQNEAQ (reference sequence). The CDR3 is made up of 16 amino acids. Trimming took 6 bases from V and 8 from J; bases not matched to a gene: 14. The CDR3 protein is CASRPPARTGREKLFF. Here the CDR3 DNA reads TGTGCCAGCAGACCCCCGGCGAGGACAGGGCGGGAAAAACTGTTTTTT. The full variable domain, rest sourced from reference TRBV7-9 and TRBJ1-4, is DTGVSQNPRHKITKRGQNVTFRCDPISEHNRLYWYRQTLGQGPEFLTYFQNEAQLEKSRLLSDRFSAERPKGSFSTLEIQRTEQGDSAMYLCASRPPARTGREKLFFGSGTQLSVL.

The genes are TRBV19 and TRBJ1-3; a weak D match, TRBD1 (5 bases). V shed 6 bases and J shed 8 bases, with 11 bases lying between them. The CDR3 has 12 amino acids. Looked up from germline, CDR1 is LNHDA and CDR2 is SQIVND (reference sequence). The CDR3 sequence is CASSPQGYTIYF. CDR3 in DNA: TGTGCCAGTAGCCCCCAGGGATACACCATATATTTT.

The chain employs TRBV6-5 and TRBJ1-5; D is unresolved. The CDR3 is 14 amino acids. Germline V gene sequence: CDR1 MNHEY, CDR2 SVGAGI. V was clipped by 2 bases and J by 3 bases, with 8 bases between them. The CDR3 coding sequence is TGTGCCAGCAGTTACGCCGGTACCAATCAGCCCCAGCATTTT. Its translation: CASSYAGTNQPQHF.

V and J are TRBV5-1 and TRBJ2-1; tentatively, D is TRBD1 (6 bases). The CDR3 has 16 amino acids. The germline CDR1 and CDR2 sequences are SGHRS and YFSETQ. V was pared by 0 bases and J by 5 bases, with 15 bases between. Written as DNA, the CDR3 is TGCGCCAGCAGCTTGGTGGGACACAGCGACCACAATGAGCAGTTCTTC. Translation gives CASSLVGHSDHNEQFF.

The genes are TRBV2 and TRBJ2-7; 9 bases are shared with TRBD2. CDR3 length: 15 amino acids. CDR1 is SNHLY and CDR2 is FYNNEI in the germline V gene. J lost 3 bases, V lost 6 bases, and 9 bases had no gene match. CDR3 DNA: TGTGCCAGCAGCCCCGAGGGCGGGAGGGGCTACGAGCAGTACTTC. It specifies CASSPEGGRGYEQYF.

The chain couples TRBV19 to TRBJ1-5; TRBD1 matches 12 bases. CDR3 length: 17 residues. The germline CDR1 and CDR2 sequences are LNHDA and SQIVND (reference sequence). V gave up 6 bases and J gave up 6 bases; unmatched junction bases: 12. CDR3 DNA sequence: TGTGCCAGTAGAGGCCGGGACAGGGGGCACCGAGGTCAGCCCCAGCATTTT. Translation gives CASRGRDRGHRGQPQHF. The whole variable domain, remainder taken from reference TRBV19 and TRBJ1-5, is DGGITQSPKYLFRKEGQNVTLSCEQNLNHDAMYWYRQDPGQGLRLIYYSQIVNDFQKGDIAEGYSVSREKKESFPLTVTSAQKNPTAFYLCASRGRDRGHRGQPQHFGDGTRLSIL.

A remark on this clone: A read error may account for a junction end that differs from germline. The chain carries TRBV19 and TRBJ2-7; D gene unclear. Germline V gene sequence: CDR1 LNHDA, CDR2 SQIVND (reference sequence). This CDR3 spans 12 amino acids. CDR3 protein: CASSIDDSPRTF. CDR3 DNA sequence: TGTGCCAGTAGTATAGATGACTCCCCACGAACCTTC.

This clone turned up a few times. CDR3 in amino acids: CASSSRPQQGLGQPQHF. The CDR3 region has the DNA TGTGCCAGTAGCTCCAGGCCCCAGCAGGGCTTAGGGCAGCCCCAGCATTTT. This rearrangement joins TRBV19 to TRBJ1-5; D is perhaps TRBD1 (5 bases). Germline loops: CDR1 LNHDA, CDR2 SQIVND (reference sequence). Trimming cost V 6 bases and J 7 bases, with 25 bases left between them. There are 17 residues in the CDR3.

The V and J genes are TRBV6-5 and TRBJ2-7; 9 bases line up with TRBD1. J lost 6 bases, V lost 6 bases, and 3 bases had no gene match. The CDR3 sequence is 12 residues long. The V gene's germline CDR1 is MNHEY and CDR2 SVGAGI. The CDR3 is CASSKDRGEQYF. Here the CDR3 DNA reads TGTGCCAGCAGCAAGGACAGGGGCGAGCAGTACTTC.